This T cell receptor (beta chain) was retrieved from a study of blood T cell repertoires in COVID-19. Overall study context: Acute and convalescent COVID-19 samples came from the United States, Italy and Spain. The analysed material was cDNA or gDNA that came from T cells, B-cell-depleted T cells, or PBMCs.

This clone was picked up one time. Germline CDR1 is LNHDA and CDR2 is SQIVND (reference sequence). V lost 1 base to trimming and J lost 7 bases, with 10 bases between them. The CDR3 is made up of 14 amino acids. Authors' processing steps: Reference gene primer amplification yielded estimated nucleated cell counts. Clones were sequenced by immunoSEQ multiplex PCR, and TCRdb holds only the in-frame ones, with some missing. The D gene and trimming were derived from the DNA, and the V and J assignments and clone size from that table. The sample holds under 95,000 clones, 70% to 90% seen once. This chain links TRBV19 with TRBJ1-4, with D unclear. The TCR sequence derives from a human donor in a cohort sampled during active COVID-19. Sequencing input: peripheral blood. This chain's CDR3 is CASSIVPSGEKLFF. CDR3 DNA sequence: TGTGCCAGTAGTATAGTCCCGTCGGGTGAAAAACTGTTTTTT.